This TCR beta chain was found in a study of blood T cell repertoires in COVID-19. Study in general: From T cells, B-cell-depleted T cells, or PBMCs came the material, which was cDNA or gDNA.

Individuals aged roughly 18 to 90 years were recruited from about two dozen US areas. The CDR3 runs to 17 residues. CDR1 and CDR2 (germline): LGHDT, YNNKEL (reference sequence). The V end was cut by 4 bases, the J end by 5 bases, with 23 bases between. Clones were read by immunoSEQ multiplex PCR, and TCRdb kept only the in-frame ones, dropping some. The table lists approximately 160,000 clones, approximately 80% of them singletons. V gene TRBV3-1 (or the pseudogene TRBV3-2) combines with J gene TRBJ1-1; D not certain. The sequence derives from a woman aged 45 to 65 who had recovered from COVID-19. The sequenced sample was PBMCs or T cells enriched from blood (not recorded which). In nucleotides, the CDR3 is TGTGCCAGCAGCCCCGGTAGTGTCCTAGAGCCCTGGACTGAAGCTTTCTTT. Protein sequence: CASSPGSVLEPWTEAFF.